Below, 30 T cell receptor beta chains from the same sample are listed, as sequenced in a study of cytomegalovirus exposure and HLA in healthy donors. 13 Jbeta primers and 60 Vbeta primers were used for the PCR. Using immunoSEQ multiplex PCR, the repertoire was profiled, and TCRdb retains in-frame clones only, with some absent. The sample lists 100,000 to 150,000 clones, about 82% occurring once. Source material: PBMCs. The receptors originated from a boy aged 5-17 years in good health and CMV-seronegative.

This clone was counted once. This chain's CDR3 is CASSLTGTSNQPQHF. As DNA, the CDR3 is TGTGCCAGCAGTCTGACAGGGACAAGCAATCAGCCCCAGCATTTT. V usage is TRBV27 and J usage is TRBJ1-5; 7 bases align to TRBD1. Germline V gene sequence: CDR1 MNHEY, CDR2 SMNVEV (reference sequence). The trim removed 5 bases at V and 1 base at J, leaving 5 bases unmatched. This CDR3 is built from 15 residues.

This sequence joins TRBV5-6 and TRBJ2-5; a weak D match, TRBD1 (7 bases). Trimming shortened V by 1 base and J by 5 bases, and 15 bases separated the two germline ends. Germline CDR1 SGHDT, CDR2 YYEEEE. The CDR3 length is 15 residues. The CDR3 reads CASSLIGGGSETQYF. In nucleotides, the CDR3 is TGTGCCAGCAGCTTGATCGGAGGGGGCTCGGAGACCCAGTACTTC.

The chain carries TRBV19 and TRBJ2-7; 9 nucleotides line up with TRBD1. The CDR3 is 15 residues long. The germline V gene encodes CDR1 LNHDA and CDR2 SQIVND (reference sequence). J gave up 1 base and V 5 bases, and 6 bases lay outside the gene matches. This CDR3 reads CASSVGTGKSYEQYF. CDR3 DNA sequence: TGTGCCAGTAGTGTTGGGACAGGGAAATCCTACGAGCAGTACTTC.

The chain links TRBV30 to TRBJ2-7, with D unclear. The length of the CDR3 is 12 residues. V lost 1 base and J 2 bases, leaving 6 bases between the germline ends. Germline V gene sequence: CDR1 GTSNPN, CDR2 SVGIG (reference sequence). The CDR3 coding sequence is TGTGCCTGGAGTGCCAGGACCTACGAGCAGTACTTC. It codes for CAWSARTYEQYF.

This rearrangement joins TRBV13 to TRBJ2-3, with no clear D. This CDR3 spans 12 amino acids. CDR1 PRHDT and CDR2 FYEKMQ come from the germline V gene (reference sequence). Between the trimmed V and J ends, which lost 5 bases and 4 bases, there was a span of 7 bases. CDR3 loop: CASSQSADTQYF. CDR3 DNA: TGTGCCAGCAGCCAGTCCGCAGATACGCAGTATTTT.

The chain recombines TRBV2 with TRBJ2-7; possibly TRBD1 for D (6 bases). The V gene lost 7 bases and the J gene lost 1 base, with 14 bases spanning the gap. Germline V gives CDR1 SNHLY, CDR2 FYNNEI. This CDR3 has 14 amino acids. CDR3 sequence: CASTSIRGSYEQYF. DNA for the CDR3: TGTGCCAGCACCTCGATCAGGGGTTCCTACGAGCAGTACTTC.

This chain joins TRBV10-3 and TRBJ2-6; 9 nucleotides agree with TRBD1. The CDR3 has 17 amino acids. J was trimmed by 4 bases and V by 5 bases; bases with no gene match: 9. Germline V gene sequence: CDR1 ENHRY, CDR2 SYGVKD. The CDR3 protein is CAISSPGTGFGANVLTF. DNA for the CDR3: TGTGCCATCAGTAGTCCCGGGACAGGGTTCGGGGCCAACGTCCTGACTTTC.

CDR3 residues: CASIAAGLSYEQYF. In DNA form, the CDR3 reads TGTGCCAGCATTGCCGCAGGGCTCTCCTACGAGCAGTACTTC. The chain recombines TRBV6-6 with TRBJ2-7, with D perhaps TRBD1 (5 bases). Trimming stripped 7 bases from V and 0 bases from J, with 13 bases between. The CDR3 is 14 amino acids. CDR1 and CDR2 (germline): MNHNY, SVGAGI (reference sequence).

The DNA of the CDR3 is TGTGCCATCAGTGAGTCCCCTACAGGGGACTATGGCTACACCTTC. It specifies CAISESPTGDYGYTF. This rearrangement joins TRBV10-3 to TRBJ1-2; 7 bases are shared with TRBD1. V was pared by 0 bases and J by 3 bases, with 4 bases of the junction left unmatched. The CDR3 has 15 amino acids. The germline V gene has CDR1 ENHRY and CDR2 SYGVKD.

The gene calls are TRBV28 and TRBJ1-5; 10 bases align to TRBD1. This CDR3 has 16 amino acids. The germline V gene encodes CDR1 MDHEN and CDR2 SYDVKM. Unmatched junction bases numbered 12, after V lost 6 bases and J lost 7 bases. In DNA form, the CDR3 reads TGTGCCAGCAGCGAGAGACAGGGGGCGTCGAGGCAGCCCCAGCATTTT. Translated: CASSERQGASRQPQHF.

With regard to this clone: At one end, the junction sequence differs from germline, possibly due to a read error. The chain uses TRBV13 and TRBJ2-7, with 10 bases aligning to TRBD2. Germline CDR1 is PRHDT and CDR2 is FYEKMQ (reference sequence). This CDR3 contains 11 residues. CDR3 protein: CASSYGLAVLF. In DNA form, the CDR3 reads TGTGCCAGCAGCTACGGACTAGCGGTTCTCTTC.

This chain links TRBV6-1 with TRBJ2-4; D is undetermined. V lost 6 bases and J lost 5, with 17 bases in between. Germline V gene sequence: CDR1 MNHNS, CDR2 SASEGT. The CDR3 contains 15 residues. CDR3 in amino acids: CASRGSSFPENIQYF. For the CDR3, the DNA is TGTGCCAGCAGGGGCTCCAGCTTTCCGGAAAACATTCAGTACTTC.

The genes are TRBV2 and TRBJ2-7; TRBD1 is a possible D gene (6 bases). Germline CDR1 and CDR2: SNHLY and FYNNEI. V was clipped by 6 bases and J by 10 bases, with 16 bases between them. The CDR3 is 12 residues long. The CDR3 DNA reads TGTGCCAGCAGGACGGACAGCGCACAACAGTACTTC. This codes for CASRTDSAQQYF.

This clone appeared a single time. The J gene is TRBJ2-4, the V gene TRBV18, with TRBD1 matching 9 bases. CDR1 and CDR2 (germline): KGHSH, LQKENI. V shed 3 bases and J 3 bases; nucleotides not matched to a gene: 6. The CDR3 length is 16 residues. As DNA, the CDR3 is TGTGCCAGCTCACCTGTTGGGACAGGGAACAAAAACATTCAGTACTTC. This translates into CASSPVGTGNKNIQYF.

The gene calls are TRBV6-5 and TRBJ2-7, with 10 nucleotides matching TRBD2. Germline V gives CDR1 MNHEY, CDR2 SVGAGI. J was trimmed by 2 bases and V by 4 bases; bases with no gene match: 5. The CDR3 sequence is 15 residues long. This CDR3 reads CASSWAAGGPYEQYF. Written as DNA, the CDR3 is TGTGCCAGCAGTTGGGCAGCGGGAGGGCCCTACGAGCAGTACTTC.

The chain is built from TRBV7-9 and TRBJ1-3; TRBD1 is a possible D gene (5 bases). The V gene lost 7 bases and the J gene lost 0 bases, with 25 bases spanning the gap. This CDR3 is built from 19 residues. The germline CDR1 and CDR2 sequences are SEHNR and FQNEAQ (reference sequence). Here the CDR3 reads CASTSPGAGLHLSGNTIYF. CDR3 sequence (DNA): TGTGCCAGCACCTCCCCTGGGGCTGGTCTCCACCTCTCTGGAAACACCATATATTTT.

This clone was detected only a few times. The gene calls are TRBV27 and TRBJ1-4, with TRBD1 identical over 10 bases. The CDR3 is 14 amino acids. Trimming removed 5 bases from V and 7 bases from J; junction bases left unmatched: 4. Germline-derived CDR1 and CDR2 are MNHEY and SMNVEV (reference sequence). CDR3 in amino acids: CASSPRDRGEKLFF. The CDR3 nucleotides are TGTGCCAGCAGTCCCCGGGACAGGGGTGAAAAACTGTTTTTT.

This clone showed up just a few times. CDR3 region: CASSWTAMGTEAFF. The CDR3 nucleotides are TGCGCCAGCAGCTGGACAGCAATGGGCACTGAAGCTTTCTTT. The rearrangement links TRBV5-1 to TRBJ1-1; tentatively, D is TRBD1 (6 bases). This CDR3 region has 14 residues. V lost 3 bases to trimming and J lost 4 bases, with 13 bases between them. Germline V gene lookup returns CDR1 SGHRS and CDR2 YFSETQ.

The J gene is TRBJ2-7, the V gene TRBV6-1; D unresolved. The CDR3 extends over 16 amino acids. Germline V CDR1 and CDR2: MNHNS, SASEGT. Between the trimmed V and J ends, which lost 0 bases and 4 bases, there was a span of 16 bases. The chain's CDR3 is CASSEAPPPDGYEQYF. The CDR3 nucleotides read TGTGCCAGCAGTGAAGCGCCCCCGCCCGACGGGTACGAGCAGTACTTC.

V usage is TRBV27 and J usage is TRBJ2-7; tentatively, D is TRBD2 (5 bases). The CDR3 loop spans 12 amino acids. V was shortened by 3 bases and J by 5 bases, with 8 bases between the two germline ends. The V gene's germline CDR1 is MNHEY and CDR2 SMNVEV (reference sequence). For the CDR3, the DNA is TGTGCCAGCAGTTTTATCGGGGACGAGCAGTACTTC. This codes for CASSFIGDEQYF.

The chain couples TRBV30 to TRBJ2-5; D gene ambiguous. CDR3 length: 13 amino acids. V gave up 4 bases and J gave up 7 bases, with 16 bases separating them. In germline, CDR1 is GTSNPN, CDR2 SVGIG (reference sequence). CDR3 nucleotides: TGTGCCTGGACCGGATACTCCCGCGGGACCCAGTACTTC. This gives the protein CAWTGYSRGTQYF.

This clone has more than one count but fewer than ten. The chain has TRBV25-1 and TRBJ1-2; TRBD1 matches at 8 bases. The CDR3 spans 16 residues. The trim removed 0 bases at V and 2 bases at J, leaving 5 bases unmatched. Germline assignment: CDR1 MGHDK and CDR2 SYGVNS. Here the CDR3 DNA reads TGTGCCAGCAGTGAATACGGGACAGGTGGAAACTATGGCTACACCTTC. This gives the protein CASSEYGTGGNYGYTF.

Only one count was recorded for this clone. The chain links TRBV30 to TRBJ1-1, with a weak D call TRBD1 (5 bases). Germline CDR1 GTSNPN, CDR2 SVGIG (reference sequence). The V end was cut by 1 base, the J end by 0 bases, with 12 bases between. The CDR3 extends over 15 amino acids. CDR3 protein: CAWSDTGLMNTEAFF. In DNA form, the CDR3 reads TGTGCCTGGAGTGACACGGGACTGATGAACACTGAAGCTTTCTTT. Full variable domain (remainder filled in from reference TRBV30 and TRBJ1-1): SQTIHQWPATLVQPVGSPLSLECTVEGTSNPNLYWYRQAAGRGLQLLFYSVGIGQISSEVPQNLSASRPQDRQFILSSKKLLLSDSGFYLCAWSDTGLMNTEAFFGQGTRLTVV.

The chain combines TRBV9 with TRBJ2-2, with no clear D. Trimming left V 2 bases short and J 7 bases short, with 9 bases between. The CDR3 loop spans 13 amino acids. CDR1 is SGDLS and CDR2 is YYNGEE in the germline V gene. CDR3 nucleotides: TGTGCCAGCAGCGTTTGGGCCCACGGGGAGCTGTTTTTT. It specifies CASSVWAHGELFF.

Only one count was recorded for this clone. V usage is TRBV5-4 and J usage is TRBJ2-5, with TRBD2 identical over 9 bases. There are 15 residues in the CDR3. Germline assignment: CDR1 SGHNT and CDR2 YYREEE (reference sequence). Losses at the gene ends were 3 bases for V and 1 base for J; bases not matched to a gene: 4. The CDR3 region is CASSSQLAGQETQYF. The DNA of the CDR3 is TGTGCCAGCAGCTCCCAACTAGCGGGCCAAGAGACCCAGTACTTC.

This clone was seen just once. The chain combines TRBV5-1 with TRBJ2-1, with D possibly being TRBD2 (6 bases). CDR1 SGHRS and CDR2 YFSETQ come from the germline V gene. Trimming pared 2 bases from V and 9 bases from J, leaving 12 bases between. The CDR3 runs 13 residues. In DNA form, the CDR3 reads TGCGCCAGCAGCTTCGAGGGAGCGGGTGAGCAGTTCTTC. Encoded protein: CASSFEGAGEQFF.

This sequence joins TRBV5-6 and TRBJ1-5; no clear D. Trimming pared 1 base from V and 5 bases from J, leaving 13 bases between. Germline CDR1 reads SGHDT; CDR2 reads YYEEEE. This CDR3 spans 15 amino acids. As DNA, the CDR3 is TGTGCCAGCAGCTTGTTAGTTGGTCCCGATCAGCCCCAGCATTTT. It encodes CASSLLVGPDQPQHF.

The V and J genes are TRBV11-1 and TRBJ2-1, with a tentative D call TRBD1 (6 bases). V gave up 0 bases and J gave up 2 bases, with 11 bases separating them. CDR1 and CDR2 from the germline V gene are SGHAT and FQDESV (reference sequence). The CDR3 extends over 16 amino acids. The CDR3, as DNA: TGTGCCAGCAGCTTAGCGGGGGCTATCCCCTACAATGAGCAGTTCTTC. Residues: CASSLAGAIPYNEQFF. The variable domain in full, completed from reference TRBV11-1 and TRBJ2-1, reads EAEVAQSPRYKITEKSQAVAFWCDPISGHATLYWYRQILGQGPELLVQFQDESVVDDSQLPKDRFSAERLKGVDSTLKIQPAELGDSAMYLCASSLAGAIPYNEQFFGPGTRLTVL.

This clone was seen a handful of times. CDR3 in DNA: TGCGCCAGCAGCTTGGACGACTTCTACGAGCAGTACTTC. It specifies CASSLDDFYEQYF. V gene TRBV5-1 combines with J gene TRBJ2-7; D is undetermined. V was cut by 0 bases and J by 3 bases, with 7 bases left in between. Germline values: CDR1 SGHRS, CDR2 YFSETQ. The CDR3 is made up of 13 amino acids.

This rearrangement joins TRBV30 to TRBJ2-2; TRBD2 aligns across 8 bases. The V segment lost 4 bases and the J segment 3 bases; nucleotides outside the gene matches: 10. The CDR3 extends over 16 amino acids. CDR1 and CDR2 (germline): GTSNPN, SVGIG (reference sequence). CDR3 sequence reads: CAWTASGSSDTGELFF. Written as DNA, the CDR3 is TGTGCCTGGACCGCGAGCGGGAGTTCTGACACCGGGGAGCTGTTTTTT.